This passage covers 4 T cell receptor beta chains from one sample sequenced in a study of beta chain features in type 1 diabetes. The entirety of the isolated RNA underwent reverse transcription, so expressed TCRB transcripts were sequenced. The assay was immunoSEQ multiplex PCR, and TCRdb's table has in-frame clones only and misses some. The sample yields 600,000 to 650,000 clones, 15% to 18% seen once. The sequencing sample was made of naive CD4+ T cells from blood. The source is a man younger than 35 in good health.

J is TRBJ2-1 and V is TRBV5-4; a weak D match, TRBD2 (6 bases). CDR1 is SGHNT and CDR2 is YYREEE in the germline V gene (reference sequence). Trimming left V 6 bases short and J 3 bases short, with 13 bases between. The CDR3 length is 14 residues. Here the CDR3 reads CASTKEGNYNEQFF. As DNA, the CDR3 is TGTGCCAGCACCAAGGAGGGGAACTACAATGAGCAGTTCTTC.

The rearrangement uses TRBV7-3 and TRBJ2-3; D gene ambiguous. Between the trimmed V and J ends, which lost 5 bases and 5 bases, there was a span of 11 bases. The germline gives CDR1 SGHTA, CDR2 FQGTGA. The CDR3 runs to 13 residues. The CDR3 sequence: CASSPLHQDTQYF. CDR3 sequence (DNA): TGTGCCAGCAGCCCCTTACATCAAGATACGCAGTATTTT.

This rearrangement joins TRBV4-3 to TRBJ2-5; 7 bases are shared with TRBD1. This CDR3 contains 15 residues. V trimming: 1 base; J trimming: 4 bases; junction bases outside the gene matches: 6. Germline loops: CDR1 LGHNA, CDR2 YSLEER. The CDR3 region has the DNA TGCGCCAGCAGCCAAGTTTACAGGGGCTTAGAGACCCAGTACTTC. Translated, it gives CASSQVYRGLETQYF.

The rearrangement links TRBV30 to TRBJ1-1; 7 positions agree with TRBD1. This CDR3 contains 12 residues. The junction had 3 bases not matched to a gene; V was cut back by 7 bases and J by 1 base. CDR1 and CDR2 from the germline V gene are GTSNPN and SVGIG (reference sequence). CDR3 region: CASNRGNTEAFF. The CDR3 DNA is TGTGCCTCGAACAGGGGGAACACTGAAGCTTTCTTT.